The rows below give T cell receptor beta chains drawn from one sample of a study of T cells in Graves' hyperthyroidism and ophthalmopathy. TCRdb reprocessed the multiplex PCR reads via MiXCR and lists one record per CDR3 protein. The table lists 300,000 to 400,000 distinct CDR3 sequences, about 20% of them singletons. Material: blood. These receptors came from a woman between 45 and 65 years old with Graves' hyperthyroidism. The CDR3 runs from the conserved cysteine through the conserved F or W. The D gene is left open where the match is weak. Size is stated for part of the rows, as once, few or many counts, or as a class when the clone is expanded.

J gene,D gene,V gene,CDR3 length,clone size,CDR3 DNA,CDR3 protein
TRBJ2-7,TRBD2,TRBV27,14,.,TGTGCCAGCAGTCTAGAAGGCGGGAGACACGAGCGGTACTTC,CASSLEGGRHERYF
TRBJ1-6,.,TRBV6-1,15,.,TGTGCCAGCAGTGAAGTCCAGGGAATCGATTCACCCCTCCACTTT,CASSEVQGIDSPLHF
TRBJ1-1,.,TRBV6-1,14,many,TGTGCCAGCACCCTGGACGGGAGGGACACTGAAGCTTTCTTT,CASTLDGRDTEAFF
TRBJ2-1,TRBD2,TRBV19,13,once,TGTGCCAGTAACGAAGGGGCGGGAGCTGAGCATTTCTTC,CASNEGAGAEHFF
TRBJ2-3,.,TRBV4-2,15,few,TGTGCCAGCAGCCAAGATCAGGCGAGCGGCGATACGCAGTATTTT,CASSQDQASGDTQYF
TRBJ2-5,TRBD1,TRBV28,14,few,TGTGCCAGCAGTCAGGACAGGGCCCAAGAGACCCAGTACTTC,CASSQDRAQETQYF
TRBJ2-1,.,TRBV5-1,12,.,TGCGCCAGCAGCCGGGACGGGAATGAGCAGTTCTTC,CASSRDGNEQFF
TRBJ2-5,TRBD2,TRBV5-6,14,.,TGTGCCAGCAGCTTCGGGGTCGGGGGGGCCAGGACTTACTTC,CASSFGVGGARTYF
TRBJ2-7,TRBD1,TRBV30,16,many,TGTGCCTGGAGTATTGCAGGGGGCGGTATCACCGACGAGCAGTACTTC,CAWSIAGGGITDEQYF
TRBJ1-5,.,TRBV29-1,13,few,TGCAGCGTTCGGGACGGCCTAAATCAGCCCCAGCATTTT,CSVRDGLNQPQHF
TRBJ1-1,TRBD1,TRBV4-1,14,few,TGCGCCAGCAGCCAAGGGGACAGGTGGACTGAAGCTTTCTTT,CASSQGDRWTEAFF
TRBJ1-1,.,TRBV24-1,13,.,TGTGCCACCAGGGGCATGGGGGGCACTGAAGCTTTCTTT,CATRGMGGTEAFF
TRBJ2-3,TRBD2,TRBV7-9,15,many,TGTGCCAGCAGCCAAGAAGCGGGGTTCGTGGATACGCAGTATTTT,CASSQEAGFVDTQYF
TRBJ2-5,.,TRBV5-6,14,many,TGTGCCAGCAGCTTGTACGTCGGGGCAGAGACCCAGTACTTC,CASSLYVGAETQYF
TRBJ1-2,.,TRBV6-1,14,.,TGTGGCAGCAACGAGGGGGGCTACTATAGAGGCTACACCTTC,CGSNEGGYYRGYTF
TRBJ2-7,.,TRBV4-1,15,few,TGCGCCAGCAGCCAAGATGGTGGCACTTCCTACGAGCAGTACTTC,CASSQDGGTSYEQYF
TRBJ1-5,TRBD1,TRBV20-1,17,.,TGCAGTGCTAGCCGGGACAGGGGAGCGTATAGCAATCAGCCCCAGCATTTT,CSASRDRGAYSNQPQHF
TRBJ2-3,TRBD2,TRBV7-3,15,.,TGTGCCAGCAGCCCAAACGGGGGGGCCACAGATACGCAGTATTTT,CASSPNGGATDTQYF
TRBJ2-5,TRBD2,TRBV3-1,15,many,TGTGCCAGCAGCCAAGGCGCGGGAGGGGGAGAGACCCAGTACTTC,CASSQGAGGGETQYF
TRBJ1-6,.,TRBV6-5,17,.,TGTGCCAGCAGTTACTCGGATCTAAGCTCCTATAATTCACCCCTCCACTTT,CASSYSDLSSYNSPLHF
TRBJ2-5,.,TRBV12-3/TRBV12-4,16,many,TGTGCCAGCAGTGGGCTAGGTTCCGGGAAACAAGAGACCCAGTACTTC,CASSGLGSGKQETQYF
TRBJ2-7,.,TRBV28,12,many,TGTGCCAGCAGCCCACCCGGTTACGAGCAGTACTTC,CASSPPGYEQYF
TRBJ2-3,.,TRBV19,14,few,TGTGCCAGTAGTCCAGACAGCCCGGGAGATACGCAGTATTTT,CASSPDSPGDTQYF
TRBJ2-5,TRBD2,TRBV3-1,15,many,TGTGCCAGCAGCCAGAGCGGGGCAGAGTGGGAGACCCAGTACTTC,CASSQSGAEWETQYF
TRBJ1-1,.,TRBV7-9,14,many,TGTGCCAGCAGCCCGGGGGCTCTGAACACTGAAGCTTTCTTT,CASSPGALNTEAFF
TRBJ1-2,TRBD1,TRBV6-1,18,.,TGTGCCAGCAGTCATAAGCCGGGACAGGGAGTCGGGGGCTATGGCTACACCTTC,CASSHKPGQGVGGYGYTF
TRBJ1-1,.,TRBV29-1,13,few,TGCAGCGTTGTGGGGTTTGTGGACACTGAAGCTTTCTTT,CSVVGFVDTEAFF
TRBJ2-7,.,TRBV27,13,few,TGTGCCAGCAGTGCTAACTTGGGCTACGAGCAGTACTTC,CASSANLGYEQYF
TRBJ1-1,.,TRBV4-2,15,.,TGTGCCAGCACCCCCAACTTACTTACGCCCACTGAAGCTTTCTTT,CASTPNLLTPTEAFF
TRBJ2-5,TRBD2,TRBV20-1,17,.,TGCAGTGCCCCAAACCGGCTAGCGGGGGGGAAACAAGAGACCCAGTACTTC,CSAPNRLAGGKQETQYF
TRBJ2-3,TRBD2,TRBV5-1,16,many,TGCGCCAGCAGCGCTGAGGGAGCGGGAGGGCTAAATACGCAGTATTTT,CASSAEGAGGLNTQYF
TRBJ1-1,TRBD1,TRBV7-8,15,.,TGTGCCAGCAGCTCGAGCACAGGGGAAAACACTGAAGCTTTCTTT,CASSSSTGENTEAFF
TRBJ2-3,.,TRBV27,12,.,.,CASSFGEGTAYF
TRBJ1-2,.,TRBV12-3/TRBV12-4,12,few,TGTGCCAGCAGCCTGGCTCCCCGGGGCTACACCTTC,CASSLAPRGYTF
TRBJ2-2,.,TRBV2,15,few,TGTGCCAGCAGAGCCGGGACTTCGAACACCGGGGAGCTGTTTTTT,CASRAGTSNTGELFF
TRBJ2-3,TRBD2,TRBV5-1,14,many,TGCGCCAGCAGCTTGGAGCGGGAGAAAGATACGCAGTATTTT,CASSLEREKDTQYF
TRBJ1-1,.,TRBV20-1,14,many,TGCAGTGCTAGAGATTTTGAGAGGGTCACTGAAGCTTTCTTT,CSARDFERVTEAFF
TRBJ2-7,TRBD2,TRBV2,13,few,TGTGCCAGCGAAGCGGGAGGGCCGGGTGAGCAGTACTTC,CASEAGGPGEQYF
TRBJ2-2,.,TRBV20-1,12,.,TGCAGTGCGATAACCGGGGGCGGGGAGCTGTTTTTT,CSAITGGGELFF
TRBJ2-5,TRBD1,TRBV2,14,many,TGTGCCAGCAGCCCGGGACAGAGTAAAGAGACCCAGTACTTC,CASSPGQSKETQYF
TRBJ2-2,TRBD2,TRBV10-2,14,.,TGCGCCAGCATACCTAGCGGGGACACCGGGGAGCTGTTTTTT,CASIPSGDTGELFF
TRBJ2-1,TRBD2,TRBV20-1,15,many,TGCAGTGCAAACGTGGGACTAGCGGGAGGGATCGAGCAGTTCTTC,CSANVGLAGGIEQFF
TRBJ2-3,.,TRBV4-1,16,.,TGCGCCAGCAGCCAAGAAAGTCAGCGGCGCACAGATACGCAGTATTTT,CASSQESQRRTDTQYF
TRBJ2-1,.,TRBV7-9,15,few,TGTGCCAGCAGCTTAACCGGGCAGATATACAATGAGCAGTTCTTC,CASSLTGQIYNEQFF
TRBJ2-2,.,TRBV7-3,15,.,TGTGCCAGCAGTCCCTGGGGGAGCCACACCGGGGAGCTGTTTTTT,CASSPWGSHTGELFF
TRBJ2-3,TRBD1,TRBV28,15,many,TGTGCCAGCACCCCCGGGACAGGTTCTACAGATACGCAGTATTTT,CASTPGTGSTDTQYF
TRBJ2-5,.,TRBV12-3/TRBV12-4,16,many,TGTGCCAGCAGTTTAGCGGATGTTCTAGTGGCGGAGACCCAGTACTTC,CASSLADVLVAETQYF
TRBJ1-5,.,TRBV6-1,17,few,TGTGCCAGCAGTGAATCTAGTCGGTCTGATAGCAATCAGCCCCAGCATTTT,CASSESSRSDSNQPQHF
TRBJ2-3,TRBD2,TRBV5-1,16,few,TGCGCCAGCAGCGGGGGACTAGCGGGTTACACAGATACGCAGTATTTT,CASSGGLAGYTDTQYF
TRBJ2-3,.,TRBV7-3,13,few,TGTGCCAGCAGCAGGAGTATCACAGATACGCAGTATTTT,CASSRSITDTQYF
TRBJ1-2,.,TRBV11-1,14,many,TGTGCCAGCAGCTTAGCGCTGTTCGGGGATGGCTACACCTTC,CASSLALFGDGYTF
TRBJ2-3,TRBD2,TRBV9,16,few,TGTGCCAGCAGCGTAGAAGGACTAGCAGCCACAGATACGCAGTATTTT,CASSVEGLAATDTQYF
TRBJ1-2,.,TRBV2,13,many,TGTGCCAGCAGATTCGTGGCCGGGGATGGCTACACCTTC,CASRFVAGDGYTF
TRBJ2-3,.,TRBV7-3,12,few,TGTGCCAGCAGCTCTGTCGAGTCAACGCAGTATTTT,CASSSVESTQYF
TRBJ2-5,.,TRBV2,14,.,TGTGCCAGCGGGTTGGCTAGCATGGAGGAGACCCAGTACTTC,CASGLASMEETQYF
TRBJ1-1,.,TRBV30,14,.,TGTGCCCGGAGTGTATTGAATGGGAACACTGAAGCTTTCTTT,CARSVLNGNTEAFF
TRBJ2-5,TRBD1,TRBV27,14,.,TGTGCCAGCAGTTCGACAGGGATTACGGAGACCCAGTACTTC,CASSSTGITETQYF
TRBJ1-1,.,TRBV7-6,15,once,TGTGCCAGCAGCCTGGCGGGGGGCGAGAACACTGAAGCTTTCTTT,CASSLAGGENTEAFF
TRBJ2-1,TRBD1,TRBV6-1,17,few,TGTGCCAGCAGATCAATCGGGACAGGGGGCGATCACAATGAGCAGTTCTTC,CASRSIGTGGDHNEQFF